This T cell receptor (beta chain) came from a study of blood T cells in healthy people across ages. Germline CDR1 SQVTM, CDR2 ANQGSEA. V lost 5 bases, J lost 3 bases, and 8 bases lay in between. CDR3 length: 11 residues. No fewer than 6 micrograms of total RNA were isolated from every sample. Findings and limits, study-wide: Donor CMV infection status was unknown, possibly confounding age-related changes in expanded clonotypes. As naive T cell percentage varied, TCR beta diversity correlated strongly with it.

Using a J-beta primer mix together with a sample-barcoded 5' primer, a second PCR was run for roughly 6 to 12 cycles. TCRdb re-called the 5' RACE reads with MiXCR, one entry per CDR3 protein. The table records around 1,500,000 distinct CDR3 sequences, 28% of them present only once. The table lists this clonotype with many counts. The antigen remains undetermined. This receptor was obtained from a woman aged 25 to 45 in good health. This rearrangement joins TRBV29-1 to TRBJ2-7, with unresolved D. The material sequenced was blood. The CDR3 is CSVKDLYEQYF. Written as DNA, the CDR3 is TGCAGCGTTAAGGACCTCTACGAGCAGTACTTC.